Presented here are 14 T cell receptor beta chains from one specimen sequenced in a study of T cell clonality in common variable immunodeficiency. Study findings and constraints: Fewer deletions and N-nucleotide insertions were reportedly seen in common variable immunodeficiency TCR beta sequences.

TCRdb keeps only in-frame clones here, not all; method: immunoSEQ multiplex PCR. The sample shows about 32,000 clones, none of them appearing just once. Their recognized antigens are unknown. The sequenced material came from peripheral blood mononuclear cells. The receptors originated from a human donor with common variable immunodeficiency.

This clone occurred a few times. The read comes to an end 3 residues before the CDR3 does, leaving the germline J gene to fill in the end. The J gene is TRBJ2-5, the V gene TRBV6-2 or TRBV6-3, with TRBD2 as a possible D gene (6 bases). The CDR3 sequence is 14 residues long. From germline, CDR1 is MNHEY and CDR2 SVGEGT. V was shortened by 8 bases and J by 5 bases, with 18 bases between the two germline ends. The CDR3: CASEFPGGLETQYF. CDR3 DNA (partial): TGTGCCAGCGAATTCCCCGGGGGTCTGGAGACC.

Only a few counts were recorded for this clone. Read data end 3 residues before the CDR3 end; the end is taken from the germline J gene. The chain uses TRBV2 and TRBJ1-1, with TRBD1 matching over 9 bases. CDR3 size: 13 residues. The J segment lost 1 base and the V segment lost 11 bases, leaving 5 bases of the junction unmatched. CDR1 is SNHLY and CDR2 is FYNNEI in the germline V gene. CDR3 DNA (partial): TGTGCCGGTACGGGACAGGGGAACACTGAA. Its protein is CAGTGQGNTE. The full CDR3 protein reads CAGTGQGNTEAFF.

As for this clone: Read sequence stops 3 residues before the CDR3 end, and the germline J gene provides the missing end. The rearrangement uses TRBV7-9 and TRBJ1-1; no reliable D call. V was shortened by 5 bases and J by 1 base, with 2 bases between the two germline ends. CDR1 is SEHNR and CDR2 is FQNEAQ in the germline V gene (reference sequence). CDR3 length equals 11 residues. CDR3 amino acids: CASSRNTEAFF. The sequenced part of the CDR3 DNA is TGTGCCAGCAGCCGGAACACTGAA.

This clone was detected many times. The observed sequence ends 3 residues before the CDR3 terminus, with the missing tail filled in from the germline J gene. The V and J genes are TRBV10-3 and TRBJ2-5, with D hard to call. Germline values: CDR1 ENHRY, CDR2 SYGVKD. This CDR3 has 14 residues. Trimming cost V 4 bases and J 1 base, with 10 bases left between them. The chain's CDR3 is CAISGQELQETQYF. The covered CDR3 bases are TGTGCCATCAGTGGACAAGAACTCCAAGAGACC.

This clone was seen a handful of times. The CDR3 goes on 3 residues after the read ends, and that part is filled in from the germline J gene. The chain joins TRBV7-2 to TRBJ2-7; 7 bases fit TRBD1. V shed 5 bases, J shed 4 bases, and the junction held 11 bases outside the gene matches. The CDR3 spans 15 residues. Germline-derived CDR1 and CDR2 are SGHTA and FQGNSA. CDR3 bases read: TGTGCCAGCAGCCCGGGACAGACCTTCTGGTACGAG. Protein product: CASSPGQTFWYE. The CDR3 in full is CASSPGQTFWYEQYF.

This clone appeared a few times. The read terminates 3 residues ahead of where the CDR3 ends, so the germline J gene completes it. The rearrangement links TRBV6-1 to TRBJ2-7; possibly TRBD1 for D (6 bases). The ends were cut back, 0 bases at V and 1 base at J, with 16 bases in the middle. The CDR3 is 17 residues long. The V gene's germline CDR1 is MNHNS and CDR2 SASEGT. Incomplete CDR3 DNA: TGTGCCAGCAGTGAAGCACCTACCTCGCAGGGGTCCTACGAG. This encodes CASSEAPTSQGSYE. The CDR3, in full, reads CASSEAPTSQGSYEQYF.

This clone was detected only a few times. The CDR3 end falls 3 residues outside the read, so it is completed with the germline J gene. The rearrangement joins TRBV7-6 to TRBJ2-2, with 8 bases identical to TRBD1. V lost 1 base to trimming and J lost 6 bases; unmatched junction nucleotides: 7. The germline V gene has CDR1 SGHVS and CDR2 FNYEAQ. This CDR3 comprises 16 residues. Incomplete CDR3 DNA: TGTGCCAGCAGCTTAGTGCAGGGGGCCGTAGCCGGGGAG. Its translation: CASSLVQGAVAGE. The entire CDR3 reads CASSLVQGAVAGELFF.

This clone was observed a few times. Read sequence stops 3 residues before the CDR3 end, and the germline J gene provides the missing end. The gene calls are TRBV30 and TRBJ1-2, with 8 bases that match TRBD1. The J segment lost 4 bases and the V segment lost 4 bases, leaving 5 bases of the junction unmatched. Germline CDR1 is GTSNPN and CDR2 is SVGIG (reference sequence). The CDR3 sequence is 13 residues long. The CDR3 is CAWNPGQAYGYTF. Incomplete CDR3 DNA: TGTGCCTGGAACCCGGGACAGGCCTATGGC.

A remark on this clone: Sequencing ends 3 residues short of the CDR3 end; the germline J gene provides the rest. V and J are TRBV19 and TRBJ2-1, with D hard to call. Trimming cost V 6 bases and J 3 bases, with 9 bases left between them. CDR1 and CDR2 from the germline V gene are LNHDA and SQIVND (reference sequence). The CDR3 is 13 amino acids. The CDR3 DNA, read in part, is TGTGCCAGTAGGAAAACAAACTACAATGAG. Encoded protein: CASRKTNYNE. The whole CDR3 sequence reads CASRKTNYNEQFF.

Worth noting for this clone: Sequencing ends 3 residues short of the CDR3 end; the germline J gene provides the rest. The V gene is TRBV5-6, the J gene TRBJ2-3; a possible D gene is TRBD1 (6 bases). This CDR3 has 15 residues. Per germline, CDR1 SGHDT and CDR2 YYEEEE. Trimming pared 3 bases from V and 6 bases from J, leaving 17 bases between. The CDR3 bases that were read are TGTGCCAGCAGCTCCCCGGGCCATAGGGGGGATACG. Amino acid sequence: CASSSPGHRGDT. The whole CDR3 reads CASSSPGHRGDTQYF.

This clone has at least ten counts. Read data end 3 residues before the CDR3 end; the end is taken from the germline J gene. The chain employs TRBV23-1 and TRBJ2-4; D not certain. TRBV23-1 is marked as an open reading frame, function uncertain. The CDR3 consists of 20 residues. Between the trimmed V and J ends, which lost 5 bases and 9 bases, there was a span of 35 bases. Here the CDR3 reads CASSKIPTPSPIPSKCIQYF. The DNA read from the CDR3 is TGCGCCAGCAGTAAAATACCCACACCCAGTCCCATCCCCTCAAAATGCATT.

Comments on this clone: The CDR3 extends 3 residues past the end of the read, so its final part is completed from the germline J gene. V is TRBV30 and J is TRBJ1-6, with unresolved D. V shed 7 bases and J shed 0 bases, with 22 bases lying between them. The V gene's germline CDR1 is GTSNPN and CDR2 SVGIG (reference sequence). CDR3 length equals 18 residues. The CDR3 spells CASRKQAVSSSYNSPLHF. The covered CDR3 bases are TGTGCCTCCCGAAAGCAGGCAGTCTCCAGCTCCTATAATTCACCC.

This clone was found many times. The read finishes 3 residues shy of the CDR3 end, and the germline J gene is used to complete it. The V gene is TRBV5-1, the J gene TRBJ1-4; D may be TRBD1 (6 bases). CDR3 length: 14 amino acids. V dropped 0 bases and J dropped 7 bases, with 10 bases sitting between them. CDR1 is SGHRS and CDR2 is YFSETQ in the germline V gene. The DNA read from the CDR3 is TGCGCCAGCAGCTTGGGCGGGGGCGTTGAAAAA. This codes for CASSLGGGVEK. The entire CDR3 reads CASSLGGGVEKLFF. Full variable domain (missing parts from reference TRBV5-1 and TRBJ1-4): KAGVTQTPRYLIKTRGQQVTLSCSPISGHRSVSWYQQTPGQGLQFLFEYFSETQRNKGNFPGRFSGRQFSNSRSEMNVSTLELGDSALYLCASSLGGGVEKLFFGSGTQLSVL.

The table lists this clone with many counts. Coverage ceases 3 residues before the CDR3 finishes, and the germline J gene fills in the end. This chain connects TRBV14 to TRBJ1-4, with TRBD1 matching over 7 bases. Germline loops: CDR1 SGHDN, CDR2 FVKESK. The CDR3 runs to 15 residues. Trimming cost V 4 bases and J 8 bases; bases outside gene matches: 10. CDR3 DNA (partial): TGTGCCAGCAGCCTACTAGCAGAGACAGGGGAAAAA. Translating it yields CASSLLAETGEK. The CDR3, in full, reads CASSLLAETGEKLFF.